This TCR beta chain derives from a study of T-cell reconstitution after alpha-beta-depleted transplantation in children. Points from the study as a whole: A year post-transplant, T-cell counts and diversity derived mostly from newly produced T cells. Two months or so post-transplant, alpha-beta T cells reportedly derived from several hundred expanded graft clones. It was surviving recipient T cells and thymic progenitors that gave some patients high TCRbeta diversity at day 60.

The sample holds a few counts of this clonotype. The antigen remains unidentified. The authors prepared the TCRbeta library with unique molecular identifiers. A single record per CDR3 protein comes from TCRdb applying MiXCR to the PCR reads. The sample carries more than 400,000 distinct CDR3 sequences, 11% recorded once. Between the trimmed V and J ends, which lost 7 bases and 7 bases, there was a span of 13 bases. CDR1 is SQVTM and CDR2 is ANQGSEA in the germline V gene. This CDR3 contains 11 residues. The receptor's source is a female patient between 2 and 15 years old who had a stem cell transplant for aplastic anemia, so the T cells may come from the graft donor. This chain connects TRBV29-1 to TRBJ1-1, with unresolved D. This sample comprised PBMCs, mostly from graft donor cells, obtained 180 days after TCRalphabeta/CD19-depleted stem cell transplant. The CDR3 DNA follows: TGCAGCGGGTCGGTGGGCGTTGAAGCTTTCTTT. This gives the protein CSGSVGVEAFF.